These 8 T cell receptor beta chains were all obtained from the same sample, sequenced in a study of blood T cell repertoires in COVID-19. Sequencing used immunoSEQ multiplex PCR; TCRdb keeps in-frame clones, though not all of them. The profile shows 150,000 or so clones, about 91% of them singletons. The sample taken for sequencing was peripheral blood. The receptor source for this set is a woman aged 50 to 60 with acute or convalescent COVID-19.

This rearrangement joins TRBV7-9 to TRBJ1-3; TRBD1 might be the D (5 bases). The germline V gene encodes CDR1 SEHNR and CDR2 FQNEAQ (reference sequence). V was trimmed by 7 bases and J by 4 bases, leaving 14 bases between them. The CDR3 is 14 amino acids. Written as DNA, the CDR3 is TGTGCCAGCACCCAAACAGGTACCGGAAACACCATATATTTT. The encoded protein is CASTQTGTGNTIYF.

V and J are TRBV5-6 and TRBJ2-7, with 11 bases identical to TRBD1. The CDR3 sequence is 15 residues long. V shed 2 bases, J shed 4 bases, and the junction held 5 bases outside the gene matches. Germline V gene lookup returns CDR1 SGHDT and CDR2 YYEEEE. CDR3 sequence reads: CASSFAGTGGYEQYF. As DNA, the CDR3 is TGTGCCAGCAGCTTCGCCGGGACAGGGGGATACGAGCAGTACTTC.

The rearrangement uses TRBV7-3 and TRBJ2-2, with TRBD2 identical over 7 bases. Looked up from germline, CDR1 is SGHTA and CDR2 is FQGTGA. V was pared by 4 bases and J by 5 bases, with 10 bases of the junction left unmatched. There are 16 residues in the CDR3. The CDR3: CASSSSAGPSTGELFF. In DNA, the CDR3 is TGTGCCAGCAGCTCCTCAGCGGGGCCCAGTACCGGGGAGCTGTTTTTT.

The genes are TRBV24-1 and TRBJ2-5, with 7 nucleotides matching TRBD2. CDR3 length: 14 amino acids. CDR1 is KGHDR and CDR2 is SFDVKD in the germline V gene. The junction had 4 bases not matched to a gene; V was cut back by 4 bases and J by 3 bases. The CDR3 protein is CATSDPGGKETQYF. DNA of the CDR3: TGTGCCACCAGTGACCCGGGGGGTAAAGAGACCCAGTACTTC.

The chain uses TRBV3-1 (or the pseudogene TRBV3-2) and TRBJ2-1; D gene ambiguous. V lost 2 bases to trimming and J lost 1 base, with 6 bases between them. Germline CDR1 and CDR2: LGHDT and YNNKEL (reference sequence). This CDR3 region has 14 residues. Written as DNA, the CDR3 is TGTGCCAGCAGCCAAAGTGAGTCCTACAATGAGCAGTTCTTC. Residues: CASSQSESYNEQFF.

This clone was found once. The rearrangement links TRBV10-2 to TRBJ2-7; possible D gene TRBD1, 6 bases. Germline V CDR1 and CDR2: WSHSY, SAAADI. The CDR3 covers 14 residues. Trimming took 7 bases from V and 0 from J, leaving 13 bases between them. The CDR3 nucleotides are TGCGCCAGCATGACAGGAAAAAGCTCCTACGAGCAGTACTTC. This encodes CASMTGKSSYEQYF.

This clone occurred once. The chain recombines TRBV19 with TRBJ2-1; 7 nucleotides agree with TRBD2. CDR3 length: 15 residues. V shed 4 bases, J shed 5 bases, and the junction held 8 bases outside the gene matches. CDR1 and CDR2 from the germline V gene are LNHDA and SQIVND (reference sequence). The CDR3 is CASSTRLAVNNEQFF. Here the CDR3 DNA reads TGTGCCAGTAGTACTCGACTAGCAGTCAACAATGAGCAGTTCTTC.

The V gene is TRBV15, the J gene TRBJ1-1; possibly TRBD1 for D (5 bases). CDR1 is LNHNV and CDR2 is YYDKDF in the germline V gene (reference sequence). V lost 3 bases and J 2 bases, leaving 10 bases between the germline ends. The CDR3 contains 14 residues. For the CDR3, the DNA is TGTGCCACCAGCAGGGGGCAGGCCAACACTGAAGCTTTCTTT. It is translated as CATSRGQANTEAFF.